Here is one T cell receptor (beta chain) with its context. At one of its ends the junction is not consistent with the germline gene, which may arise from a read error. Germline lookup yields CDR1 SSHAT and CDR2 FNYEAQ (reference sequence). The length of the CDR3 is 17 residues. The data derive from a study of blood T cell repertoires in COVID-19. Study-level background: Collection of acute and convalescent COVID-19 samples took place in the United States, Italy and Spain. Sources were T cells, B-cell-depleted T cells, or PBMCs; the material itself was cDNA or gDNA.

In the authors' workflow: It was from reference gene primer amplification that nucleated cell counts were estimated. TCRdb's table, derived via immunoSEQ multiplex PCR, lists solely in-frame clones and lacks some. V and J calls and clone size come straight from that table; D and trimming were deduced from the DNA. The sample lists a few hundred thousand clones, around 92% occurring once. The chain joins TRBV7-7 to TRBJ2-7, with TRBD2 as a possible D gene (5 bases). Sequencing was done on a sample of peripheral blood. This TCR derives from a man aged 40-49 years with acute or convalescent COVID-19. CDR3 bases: TGTGCTAGCAGCGACAAGGTGAGAACGGGGAGACCCTACGAGCAGTACTTC. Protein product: CASSDKVRTGRPYEQYF.